Each of the 30 T cell receptor beta chains below was sequenced from the same sample in a study of T-cell reconstitution after alpha-beta-depleted transplantation in children. A TCRbeta library incorporating unique molecular identifiers was prepared. Using its own MiXCR run on the PCR reads, TCRdb lists one record per CDR3 protein. The sample carries about 250,000 distinct CDR3 sequences, roughly 25% recorded once. The sample was PBMCs, mostly from graft donor cells, taken 360 days after TCRalphabeta/CD19-depleted stem cell transplant. These receptors all come from a female patient aged 2 to 10 who had a stem cell transplant for congenital amegakaryocytic thrombocytopenia, so the T cells may come from the graft donor.

The V call is TRBV6-5, the J call TRBJ2-2; 7 bases map to TRBD1. The V gene end was trimmed by 0 bases and the J gene end by 6 bases; junction bases not matched to a gene: 7. CDR3 length: 16 residues. Germline V gene data show CDR1 as MNHEY and CDR2 as SVGAGI. The CDR3 protein is CASSYSKTGRPGELFF. DNA of the CDR3: TGTGCCAGCAGTTACTCGAAGACAGGGCGACCCGGGGAGCTGTTTTTT.

The gene calls are TRBV28 and TRBJ2-2, with D possibly being TRBD2 (5 bases). The CDR3 sequence is 15 residues long. Looked up from germline, CDR1 is MDHEN and CDR2 is SYDVKM. Trimming took 5 bases from V and 6 from J, leaving 16 bases between them. The CDR3 nucleotides are TGTGCCAGCAGTGCCTACCGGGATGATTCCGGGGAGCTGTTTTTT. Translated: CASSAYRDDSGELFF.

This chain uses TRBV6-1 with TRBJ2-1; maybe TRBD2 (7 bases). The V gene lost 8 bases and the J gene lost 3 bases, with 17 bases spanning the gap. The CDR3 runs 15 residues. CDR1 is MNHNS, CDR2 SASEGT, per germline. The CDR3 spells CASAAGAWSYNEQFF. DNA for the CDR3: TGTGCCAGCGCCGCGGGGGCATGGAGCTACAATGAGCAGTTCTTC.

This clonotype was recorded many times. The gene calls are TRBV5-1 and TRBJ2-1; 11 nucleotides match TRBD2. The CDR3 runs 15 residues. The germline CDR1 and CDR2 sequences are SGHRS and YFSETQ. With V trimmed by 4 bases and J by 3 bases, 3 bases remained unmatched. CDR3 nucleotides: TGCGCCAGCAGCACCGGGACTAGCGGCTACAATGAGCAGTTCTTC. Protein product: CASSTGTSGYNEQFF.

Ten or more counts support this clonotype. This sequence joins TRBV7-9 and TRBJ1-6; 10 bases map to TRBD1. The CDR3 runs 14 residues. Germline V gene sequence: CDR1 SEHNR, CDR2 FQNEAQ (reference sequence). J lost 9 bases, V lost 5 bases, and 4 bases had no gene match. CDR3 bases: TGTGCCAGCAGCCCCGGGACAGGGGTTTCACCCCTCCACTTT. It encodes CASSPGTGVSPLHF.

The chain links TRBV28 to TRBJ2-1; 7 nucleotides line up with TRBD2. The trim removed 5 bases at V and 8 bases at J, leaving 15 bases unmatched. The CDR3 is 16 amino acids. The germline V gene has CDR1 MDHEN and CDR2 SYDVKM. CDR3 nucleotides: TGTGCCAGCAGTCCGGCCCCGGCTAGCGGTCTAGATGAGCAGTTCTTC. Translating it yields CASSPAPASGLDEQFF.

V is TRBV3-1 and J is TRBJ2-1; tentative D call: TRBD2 (6 bases). Germline V lookup: CDR1 LGHDT, CDR2 YNNKEL (reference sequence). Between the trimmed V and J ends, which lost 1 base and 0 bases, there was a span of 7 bases. CDR3 length: 15 residues. The CDR3 DNA is TGTGCCAGCAGCCAAGGCGGGGACTCCTACAATGAGCAGTTCTTC. This codes for CASSQGGDSYNEQFF.

The V call is TRBV7-2, the J call TRBJ2-1; tentatively, D is TRBD2 (7 bases). The germline V and J ends were trimmed by 1 base and 1 base, with 14 bases remaining between them. This CDR3 has 17 amino acids. Per germline, CDR1 SGHTA and CDR2 FQGNSA. For the CDR3, the DNA is TGTGCCAGCAGCTTAGTGGGGGGGCCTCAGTCCTACAATGAGCAGTTCTTC. Translating it yields CASSLVGGPQSYNEQFF.

Ten or more counts support this clonotype. The rearrangement uses TRBV20-1 and TRBJ1-2; no firm D call. The CDR3 runs to 15 residues. Germline V gives CDR1 DFQATT, CDR2 SNEGSKA (reference sequence). The germline V and J ends were trimmed by 4 bases and 5 bases, with 20 bases remaining between them. The chain's CDR3 is CSATQMNTERYGYTF. CDR3 DNA: TGCAGTGCTACCCAAATGAATACCGAAAGATATGGCTACACCTTC.

The rearrangement joins TRBV7-6 to TRBJ2-1; 15 bases are shared with TRBD2. V gave up 2 bases and J gave up 4 bases; unmatched junction bases: 9. The germline V gene encodes CDR1 SGHVS and CDR2 FNYEAQ. The CDR3 runs to 19 residues. The CDR3 sequence: CASSLLVGLAGGLYNEQFF. Here the CDR3 DNA reads TGTGCCAGCAGCTTACTGGTAGGACTAGCGGGGGGGCTATACAATGAGCAGTTCTTC.

The J gene is TRBJ2-1, the V gene TRBV4-2; D gene unclear. Trimming removed 4 bases from V and 12 bases from J, with 7 bases in between. The germline CDR1 and CDR2 sequences are LGHNA and YNFKEQ. The CDR3 totals 10 residues. CDR3 loop: CASSPGAQFF. Written as DNA, the CDR3 is TGTGCCAGCAGCCCTGGCGCGCAGTTCTTC.

This chain uses TRBV4-3 with TRBJ2-7; D is uncertain. With 0 bases removed from V and 0 bases from J, the gap between germline ends came to 15 bases. The germline CDR1 and CDR2 sequences are LGHNA and YSLEER. The CDR3 is made up of 17 amino acids. The CDR3 sequence is CASSQDGIAGHSYEQYF. CDR3 DNA sequence: TGCGCCAGCAGCCAAGATGGAATCGCTGGGCACTCCTACGAGCAGTACTTC.

This clonotype turned up a few times. The rearrangement links TRBV5-1 to TRBJ2-2, with 9 bases fitting TRBD1. The CDR3 totals 15 residues. V was pared by 0 bases and J by 4 bases, with 1 base of the junction left unmatched. Germline-derived CDR1 and CDR2 are SGHRS and YFSETQ. CDR3 DNA sequence: TGCGCCAGCAGCTTGGACAGGGGGCTCACCGGGGAGCTGTTTTTT. Translating it yields CASSLDRGLTGELFF.

A word on this clonotype: Compared with germline, one end of the junction differs, possibly owing to a read error. This chain joins TRBV25-1 and TRBJ2-5; D may be TRBD1 or TRBD2 (6 bases each). Germline V lookup: CDR1 MGHDK, CDR2 SYGVNS. The CDR3 is 15 amino acids. Here the CDR3 DNA reads TGTGCCAGCAGTGAATATCGGCGGGGACAAGGGACCCAGTACTTC. This translates into CASSEYRRGQGTQYF.

This clonotype was seen only a few times. The V gene is TRBV4-1, the J gene TRBJ1-4, with D unclear. V was pared by 0 bases and J by 2 bases, with 13 bases between. From germline, CDR1 is MGHRA and CDR2 YSYEKL. The CDR3 totals 17 residues. The CDR3 nucleotides read TGCGCCAGCAGCCAAGATCCACCCGGCAGGACTAATGAAAAACTGTTTTTT. Translating it yields CASSQDPPGRTNEKLFF.

The chain employs TRBV29-1 and TRBJ1-2; 7 nucleotides line up with TRBD1. CDR1 is SQVTM, CDR2 ANQGSEA, per germline. The CDR3 loop spans 14 amino acids. The J segment lost 4 bases and the V segment lost 6 bases, leaving 11 bases of the junction unmatched. CDR3 nucleotides: TGCAGCGTAATGACAGGGTATATGTCCTATGGCTACACCTTC. Protein sequence: CSVMTGYMSYGYTF.

This clonotype was counted a few times. The rearrangement uses TRBV4-2 and TRBJ2-7; TRBD2 matches 13 bases. Germline loops: CDR1 LGHNA, CDR2 YNFKEQ. J lost 5 bases, V lost 4 bases, and 2 bases had no gene match. CDR3 length: 14 residues. The CDR3 reads CASSRGTSGNEQYF. The CDR3 DNA follows: TGTGCCAGCAGCCGAGGGACTAGCGGGAACGAGCAGTACTTC.

This clonotype was detected many times. The chain employs TRBV28 and TRBJ2-2; D is unclear. Germline CDR1 MDHEN, CDR2 SYDVKM. Trimming stripped 5 bases from V and 4 bases from J, with 2 bases between. CDR3 size: 11 residues. The CDR3 nucleotides are TGTGCCAGCAGTACCACCGGGGAGCTGTTTTTT. Encoded protein: CASSTTGELFF.

This clonotype was counted between two and nine times. Here the CDR3 reads CASSSSRGNEQFF. The CDR3 nucleotides are TGTGCCAGCAGCTCAAGTAGGGGCAATGAGCAGTTCTTC. The chain couples TRBV7-2 to TRBJ2-1; a weak D match, TRBD1 (5 bases). This CDR3 is built from 13 residues. The germline V and J ends were trimmed by 4 bases and 6 bases, with 10 bases remaining between them. Germline lookup yields CDR1 SGHTA and CDR2 FQGNSA.

The chain joins TRBV15 to TRBJ2-6; D is perhaps TRBD1 (5 bases). The CDR3 has 15 residues. The germline V and J ends were trimmed by 1 base and 2 bases, with 6 bases remaining between them. CDR1 LNHNV and CDR2 YYDKDF come from the germline V gene (reference sequence). The CDR3 sequence is CATSRVTAGANVLTF. The CDR3 DNA follows: TGTGCCACCAGCAGAGTGACAGCTGGGGCCAACGTCCTGACTTTC.

V and J are TRBV28 and TRBJ1-1, with D perhaps TRBD1 (5 bases). The germline V gene encodes CDR1 MDHEN and CDR2 SYDVKM. V was trimmed by 7 bases and J by 0 bases, leaving 15 bases between them. The CDR3 runs to 15 residues. In DNA, the CDR3 is TGTGCCAGCACCGGGCGGGGGTCCCTGAACACTGAAGCTTTCTTT. Its protein product is CASTGRGSLNTEAFF.

This chain links TRBV5-1 with TRBJ2-3, with D perhaps TRBD1 (6 bases). The length of the CDR3 is 13 residues. Germline values: CDR1 SGHRS, CDR2 YFSETQ. The V and J ends lost 3 bases and 6 bases respectively, with 11 bases between them. The CDR3 sequence: CASSSMGADTQYF. In DNA form, the CDR3 reads TGCGCCAGCAGCTCGATGGGGGCTGATACGCAGTATTTT.

The CDR3 loop reads CASSRRENTEAFF. CDR3 nucleotide sequence: TGTGCCAGCAGTCGTAGGGAGAACACTGAAGCTTTCTTT. The chain has TRBV12-3 or TRBV12-4 and TRBJ1-1, with D uncertain. The CDR3 is 13 amino acids. Trimming pared 5 bases from V and 1 base from J, leaving 8 bases between.

This clonotype was picked up a small number of times. The chain employs TRBV7-6 and TRBJ2-2; the D gene could be TRBD1 or TRBD2 (6 bases each). The V and J ends lost 8 bases and 4 bases respectively, with 17 bases between them. This CDR3 region has 15 residues. Germline V lookup: CDR1 SGHVS, CDR2 FNYEAQ. The CDR3 reads CASPRGTGATGELFF. The DNA for the CDR3 is TGTGCCAGCCCCCGGGGTACGGGGGCCACCGGGGAGCTGTTTTTT.

On this clonotype itself: This clone may be a read error of a much larger clone one base away. This sequence joins TRBV6-1 and TRBJ2-1; TRBD2 aligns across 8 bases. Germline loops: CDR1 MNHNS, CDR2 SASEGT. The CDR3 runs 16 residues. The CDR3 spells CTSREGLQSSYNEQFF. CDR3 in DNA: TGTACCAGCCGGGAGGGCTTACAGAGCTCCTACAATGAGCAGTTCTTC.

This rearrangement joins TRBV29-1 to TRBJ2-7; no firm D call. The CDR3 has 13 amino acids. The V gene's germline CDR1 is SQVTM and CDR2 ANQGSEA. V was trimmed by 0 bases and J by 1 base, leaving 7 bases between them. The chain's CDR3 is CSVEDGLSYEQYF. The DNA of the CDR3 is TGCAGCGTTGAAGATGGGTTATCCTACGAGCAGTACTTC.

The sample holds a few counts of this clonotype. CDR3 residues: CSVELAGEQETQYF. The CDR3 DNA sequence: TGCAGCGTCGAACTAGCGGGAGAACAAGAGACCCAGTACTTC. The genes are TRBV29-1 and TRBJ2-5, with TRBD2 matching 11 bases. The CDR3 sequence is 14 residues long. Germline values: CDR1 SQVTM, CDR2 ANQGSEA. V was pared by 6 bases and J by 2 bases, with 5 bases of the junction left unmatched.

This clonotype was seen a few times. The J gene is TRBJ2-7, the V gene TRBV7-8, with D possibly TRBD2 on 6 matching bases. The CDR3 consists of 16 residues. V lost 3 bases to trimming and J lost 0 bases, with 15 bases between them. The germline CDR1 and CDR2 sequences are SGHVS and FQNEAQ. The CDR3 loop reads CASSFGASVSSYEQYF. In DNA form, the CDR3 reads TGTGCCAGCAGCTTTGGGGCTAGCGTCAGCTCCTACGAGCAGTACTTC. Together with reference TRBV7-8 and TRBJ2-7, the CDR3 gives the full variable domain: GAGVSQSPRYKVAKRGQDVALRCDPISGHVSLFWYQQALGQGPEFLTYFQNEAQLDKSGLPSDRFFAERPEGSVSTLKIQRTQQEDSAVYLCASSFGASVSSYEQYFGPGTRLTVT.

In this sample, this clonotype turned up many times. The V gene is TRBV29-1, the J gene TRBJ1-5; TRBD1 might be the D (5 bases). Trimming stripped 3 bases from V and 2 bases from J, with 8 bases between. Germline CDR1 and CDR2: SQVTM and ANQGSEA. This CDR3 spans 13 amino acids. Written as DNA, the CDR3 is TGCAGCGTTGAGATAGGGGGCAATCAGCCCCAGCATTTT. It translates to CSVEIGGNQPQHF.

The chain uses TRBV6-5 and TRBJ2-2, with 10 bases that match TRBD1. CDR3 length: 15 amino acids. V lost 2 bases, J lost 5 bases, and 2 bases stayed unmatched. Germline V gives CDR1 MNHEY, CDR2 SVGAGI. The CDR3 DNA reads as TGTGCCAGCAGTTACCGGACAGGGGGAACCGGGGAGCTGTTTTTT. Amino acids: CASSYRTGGTGELFF.